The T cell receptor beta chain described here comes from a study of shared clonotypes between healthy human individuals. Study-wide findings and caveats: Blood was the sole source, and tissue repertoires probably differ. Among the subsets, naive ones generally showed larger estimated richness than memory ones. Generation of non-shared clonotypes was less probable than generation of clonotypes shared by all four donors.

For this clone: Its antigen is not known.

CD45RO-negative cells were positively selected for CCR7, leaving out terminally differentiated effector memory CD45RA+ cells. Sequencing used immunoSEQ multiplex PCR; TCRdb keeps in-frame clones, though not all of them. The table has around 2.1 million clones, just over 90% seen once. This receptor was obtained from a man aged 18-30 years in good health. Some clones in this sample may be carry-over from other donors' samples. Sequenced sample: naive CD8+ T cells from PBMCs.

The CDR3 is CASSQGTYEQYF. Written as DNA, the CDR3 is TGTGCCAGCAGTCAGGGTACCTACGAGCAGTACTTC. The chain uses TRBV27 and TRBJ2-7; maybe TRBD1 (5 bases). The CDR3 totals 12 residues. Trimming left V 5 bases short and J 2 bases short, with 7 bases between. CDR1 is MNHEY, CDR2 SMNVEV, per germline (reference sequence).